These T cell receptor beta chains were read from a single sample in a study of naive and memory T cell subsets. MiXCR, applied by TCRdb to the 5' RACE reads, yields one record per CDR3 protein. The sample contains about 22,000 distinct CDR3 sequences, roughly 4.1% of which appear only once. The receptors originated from a male donor in good health. The CDR3 runs from the conserved cysteine through the conserved F or W. The D gene is left open where the match is weak. Expanded clones are given a class, and other clones once, few, many or no size at all.

TRBV12-2	-	TRBJ2-3	many	TGTGCAAGTCGCCTTGAAGCCGCCGGGGGAGGAGGGAGACGCACAGATACGCAGTATTTT	CASRLEAAGGGGRRTDTQYF
TRBV20-1	-	TRBJ1-2	many	TGCAGTGCTAGTAAGGGCCTGACGGGCTACACCTTC	CSASKGLTGYTF
TRBV7-9	-	TRBJ1-1	many	TGTGCCAGCAGCTTAAGTGGTGGGGCTGAAGCTTTCTTT	CASSLSGGAEAFF
TRBV9	-	TRBJ1-3	many	TGTGCCAGCAGCGCCCAGGGCTCTGGAAACACCATATATTTT	CASSAQGSGNTIYF
TRBV7-2	-	TRBJ2-2	many	TGTGCCAGCAGTCAATACAGGGGAGGCACCGGGGAGCTGTTTTTT	CASSQYRGGTGELFF
TRBV6-5	-	TRBJ2-7	many	TGTGCCAGCAGTTACTCGACGATGGGGGGCTACGAGCAGTACTTC	CASSYSTMGGYEQYF
TRBV20-1	-	TRBJ1-3	many	TGCAGTGCTAGCCCGGGAAACACCATATATTTT	CSASPGNTIYF
TRBV5-1	TRBD1	TRBJ1-2	many	TGCGCCAGCAGCTTAACTCTCACCGGGACAGGGCATGGCTACACCTTC	CASSLTLTGTGHGYTF
TRBV10-1	TRBD1	TRBJ2-7	many	TGCGCCAGCAGTGAGAGGGGACAGGGGCGGTACGAGCAGTACTTC	CASSERGQGRYEQYF
TRBV7-2	TRBD1	TRBJ1-1	few	TGTGCCAGCAGCTTAGGTGGGACAGGGAACACTGAAGCTTTCTTT	CASSLGGTGNTEAFF
TRBV12-3/TRBV12-4	TRBD2	TRBJ2-1	many	TGTGCCAGCAGTCGCCGGACTAGCGGCTCCTACAATGAGCAGTTCTTC	CASSRRTSGSYNEQFF
TRBV7-2	-	TRBJ2-1	medium-sized	TGTGCCAGCAGCTTAGTAGGTTCCTACAATGAGCAGTTCTTC	CASSLVGSYNEQFF
TRBV5-1	-	TRBJ1-2	many	TGCGCCAGCAGCTTGGAAGTCGGGGTCCGGGATGGCTACACCTTC	CASSLEVGVRDGYTF
TRBV12-3/TRBV12-4	-	TRBJ2-7	many	TGTGCCAGCAGTTTAACCGACGAGCAGTACTTC	CASSLTDEQYF
TRBV10-3	TRBD1	TRBJ2-3	many	TGTGCCACCAACCCCCGCCCCCAGGGGGGCACAGATACGCAGTATTTT	CATNPRPQGGTDTQYF
TRBV5-1	TRBD1	TRBJ1-2	many	TGCGCCAGCAGCTTGGTCGGGACAGGGCAAGCTAACTATGGCTACACCTTC	CASSLVGTGQANYGYTF
TRBV7-3	TRBD2	TRBJ2-2	many	TGTGCCAGCAGCCTACGTGGTTCTAGCGGGATCTGGTCCGGGGAGCTGTTTTTT	CASSLRGSSGIWSGELFF
TRBV5-6	-	TRBJ2-2	many	TGTGCCAGCAGCGGACGCGGGGAGCTGTTTTTT	CASSGRGELFF
TRBV18	-	TRBJ2-5	medium-sized	TGTGCCAGCTCACCGCTCGGCCAGGGGGGCCAAGAGACCCAGTACTTC	CASSPLGQGGQETQYF
TRBV10-3	TRBD2	TRBJ2-3	many	TGTGCCATCAGCCTTAGCGGGACTGCAGATACGCAGTATTTT	CAISLSGTADTQYF
TRBV7-2	TRBD1	TRBJ2-7	many	TGTGCCAGCAGCTCGGGACAGGGTCCCTACGAGCAGTACTTC	CASSSGQGPYEQYF
TRBV28	-	TRBJ2-7	-	TGTGCCAGCAGTTTTGTGGGACCCTACGAGCAGTACTTC	CASSFVGPYEQYF
TRBV3-1	-	TRBJ2-2	many	TGTGCCAGCAGCCTCGTCCCCACCGGGGAGCTGTTTTTT	CASSLVPTGELFF
TRBV7-9	TRBD1	TRBJ1-2	many	TGTGCCAGCAGCCGGGGACAGTATGGCTACACCTTC	CASSRGQYGYTF
TRBV6-5	TRBD2	TRBJ2-3	many	TGTGCCAGCAGACTAGCGGCCATAGGGACAGATACGCAGTATTTT	CASRLAAIGTDTQYF
TRBV4-1	TRBD1	TRBJ2-7	many	TGCGCCAGCAGCCAAGGCAAAGGGGGCTTGTACGAGCAGTACTTC	CASSQGKGGLYEQYF
TRBV29-1	-	TRBJ2-1	many	TGCAGCGTTGTGGATGGTGAGCAGTTCTTC	CSVVDGEQFF
TRBV29-1	-	TRBJ2-1	-	TGCAGCGTCAAGGTTGGGGGGTTCTACAATGAGCAGTTCTTC	CSVKVGGFYNEQFF
TRBV29-1	TRBD1	TRBJ2-3	many	TGCAGCGTTGCCACCGGGACAGGGGGTCCAGATACGCAGTATTTT	CSVATGTGGPDTQYF
TRBV28	-	TRBJ1-1	many	TGTGCCAGCAGTTTTCGACAGCTTGAAGCTTTCTTT	CASSFRQLEAFF
TRBV6-5	TRBD1	TRBJ2-4	many	TGTGCCAGCAGTTACGCCCGGGACAGATCAAACATTCAGTACTTC	CASSYARDRSNIQYF
TRBV20-1	-	TRBJ2-1	many	TGCAGTGCTAGAGTCGGGGTCAATGAGCAGTTCTTC	CSARVGVNEQFF
TRBV20-1	-	TRBJ1-2	many	TGCAGTGCACCGGGCGGGGCGGCTTATGGCTACACCTTC	CSAPGGAAYGYTF